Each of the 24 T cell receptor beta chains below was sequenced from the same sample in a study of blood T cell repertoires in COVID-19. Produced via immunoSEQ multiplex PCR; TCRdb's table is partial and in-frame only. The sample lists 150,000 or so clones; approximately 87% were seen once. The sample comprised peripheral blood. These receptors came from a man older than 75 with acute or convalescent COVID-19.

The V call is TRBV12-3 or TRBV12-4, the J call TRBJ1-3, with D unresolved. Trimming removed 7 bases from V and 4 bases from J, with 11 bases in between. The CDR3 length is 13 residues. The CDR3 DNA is TGTGCCAGCAACCCGGGTGCCGGAAACACCATATATTTT. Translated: CASNPGAGNTIYF.

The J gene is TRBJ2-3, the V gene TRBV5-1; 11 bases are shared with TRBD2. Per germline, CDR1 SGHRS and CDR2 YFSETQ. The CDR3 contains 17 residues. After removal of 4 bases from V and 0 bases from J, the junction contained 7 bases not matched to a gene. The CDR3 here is CASSGSGTSGSTDTQYF. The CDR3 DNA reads TGCGCCAGCAGCGGATCCGGGACTAGCGGCAGCACAGATACGCAGTATTTT.

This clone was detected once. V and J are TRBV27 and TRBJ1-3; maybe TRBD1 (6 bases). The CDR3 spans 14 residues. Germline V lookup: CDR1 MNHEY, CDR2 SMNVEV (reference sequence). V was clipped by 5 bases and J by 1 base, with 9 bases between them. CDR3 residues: CASSPTGSGNTIYF. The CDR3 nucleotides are TGTGCCAGCAGTCCTACAGGGTCTGGAAACACCATATATTTT.

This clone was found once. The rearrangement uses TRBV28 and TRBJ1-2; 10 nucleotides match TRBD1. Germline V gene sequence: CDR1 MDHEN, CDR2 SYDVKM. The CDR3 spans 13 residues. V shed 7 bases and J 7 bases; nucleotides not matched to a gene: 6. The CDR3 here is CASTKTGGGGYTF. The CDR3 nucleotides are TGTGCCAGCACCAAGACAGGGGGCGGTGGCTACACCTTC.

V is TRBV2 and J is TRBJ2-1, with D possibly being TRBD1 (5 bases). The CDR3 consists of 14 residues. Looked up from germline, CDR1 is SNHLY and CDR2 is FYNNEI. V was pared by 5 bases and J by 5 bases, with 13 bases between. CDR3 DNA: TGTGCCAGCAGTTACTGGGGCGCAAACAATGAGCAGTTCTTC. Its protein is CASSYWGANNEQFF.

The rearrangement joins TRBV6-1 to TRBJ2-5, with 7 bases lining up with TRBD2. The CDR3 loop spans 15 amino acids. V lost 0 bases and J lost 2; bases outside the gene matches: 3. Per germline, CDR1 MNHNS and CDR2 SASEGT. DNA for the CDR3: TGTGCCAGCAGTGAAGCGGGGGGGTTGCAAGAGACCCAGTACTTC. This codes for CASSEAGGLQETQYF.

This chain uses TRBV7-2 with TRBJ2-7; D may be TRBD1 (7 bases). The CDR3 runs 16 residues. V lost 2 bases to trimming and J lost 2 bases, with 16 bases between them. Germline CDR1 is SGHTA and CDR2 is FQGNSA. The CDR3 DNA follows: TGTGCCAGCAGCTTATCGTGGGCAGGGGGGACCTACGAGCAGTACTTC. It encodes CASSLSWAGGTYEQYF.

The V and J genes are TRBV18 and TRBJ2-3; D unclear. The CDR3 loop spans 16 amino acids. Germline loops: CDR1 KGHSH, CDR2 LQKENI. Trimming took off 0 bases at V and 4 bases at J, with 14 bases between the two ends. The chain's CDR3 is CASSPPLVSFADTQYF. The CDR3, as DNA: TGTGCCAGCTCACCACCGCTAGTCTCCTTCGCAGATACGCAGTATTTT.

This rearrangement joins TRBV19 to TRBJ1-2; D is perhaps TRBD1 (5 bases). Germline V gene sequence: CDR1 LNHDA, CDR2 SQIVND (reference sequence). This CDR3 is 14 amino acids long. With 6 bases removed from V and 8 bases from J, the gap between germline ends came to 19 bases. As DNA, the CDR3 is TGTGCCAGTAGGCAAAAGGGGACTACTCGGGGCTACACCTTC. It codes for CASRQKGTTRGYTF. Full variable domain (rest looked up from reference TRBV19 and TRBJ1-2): DGGITQSPKYLFRKEGQNVTLSCEQNLNHDAMYWYRQDPGQGLRLIYYSQIVNDFQKGDIAEGYSVSREKKESFPLTVTSAQKNPTAFYLCASRQKGTTRGYTFGSGTRLTVV.

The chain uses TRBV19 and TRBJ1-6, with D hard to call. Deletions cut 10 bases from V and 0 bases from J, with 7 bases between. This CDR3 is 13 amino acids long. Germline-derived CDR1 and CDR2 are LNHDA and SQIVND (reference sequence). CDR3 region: CATQSSYNSPLHF. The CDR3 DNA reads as TGTGCCACACAAAGCTCCTATAATTCACCCCTCCACTTT.

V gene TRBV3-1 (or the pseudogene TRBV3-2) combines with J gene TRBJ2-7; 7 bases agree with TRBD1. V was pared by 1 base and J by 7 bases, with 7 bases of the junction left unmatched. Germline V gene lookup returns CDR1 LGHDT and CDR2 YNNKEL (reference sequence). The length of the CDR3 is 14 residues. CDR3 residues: CASSQAQGVGEQYF. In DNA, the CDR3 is TGTGCCAGCAGCCAAGCTCAGGGGGTGGGGGAGCAGTACTTC.

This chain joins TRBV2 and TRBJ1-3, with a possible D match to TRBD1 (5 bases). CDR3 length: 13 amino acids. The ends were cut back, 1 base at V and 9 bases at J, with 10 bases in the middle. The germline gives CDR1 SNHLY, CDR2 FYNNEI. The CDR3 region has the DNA TGTGCCAGCAGTGAAGGAGTCGGGGGCACCATATATTTT. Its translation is CASSEGVGGTIYF.

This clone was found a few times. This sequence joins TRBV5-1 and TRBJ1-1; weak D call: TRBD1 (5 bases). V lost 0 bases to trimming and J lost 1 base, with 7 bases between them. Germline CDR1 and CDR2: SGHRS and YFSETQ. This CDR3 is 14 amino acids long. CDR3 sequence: CASSLEQANTEAFF. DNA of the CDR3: TGCGCCAGCAGCTTGGAACAGGCGAACACTGAAGCTTTCTTT.

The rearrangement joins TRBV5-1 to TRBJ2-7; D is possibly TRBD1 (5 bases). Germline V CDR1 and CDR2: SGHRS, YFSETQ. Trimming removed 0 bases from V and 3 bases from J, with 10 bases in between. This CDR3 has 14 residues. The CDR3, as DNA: TGCGCCAGCAGCTTGGCCCTAGGGGACTACGAGCAGTACTTC. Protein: CASSLALGDYEQYF.

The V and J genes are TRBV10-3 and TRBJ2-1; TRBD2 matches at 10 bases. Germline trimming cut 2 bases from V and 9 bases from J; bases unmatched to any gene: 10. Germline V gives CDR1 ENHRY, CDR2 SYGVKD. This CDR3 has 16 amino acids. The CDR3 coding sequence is TGTGCCATCAGTGAGCCAGGACTAGCGGTTTTCGGTGAGCAGTTCTTC. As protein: CAISEPGLAVFGEQFF.

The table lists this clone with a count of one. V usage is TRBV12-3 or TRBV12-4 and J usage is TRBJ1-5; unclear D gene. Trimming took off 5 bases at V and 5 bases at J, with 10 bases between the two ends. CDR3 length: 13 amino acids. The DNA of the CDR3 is TGTGCCAGCAGTCCCGAGTTTGATCAGCCCCAGCATTTT. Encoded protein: CASSPEFDQPQHF.

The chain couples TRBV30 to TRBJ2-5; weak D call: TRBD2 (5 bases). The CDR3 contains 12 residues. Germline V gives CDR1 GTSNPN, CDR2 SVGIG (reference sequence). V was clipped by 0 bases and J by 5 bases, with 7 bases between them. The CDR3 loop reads CAWSVTGETQYF. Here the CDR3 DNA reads TGTGCCTGGAGTGTGACGGGGGAGACCCAGTACTTC.

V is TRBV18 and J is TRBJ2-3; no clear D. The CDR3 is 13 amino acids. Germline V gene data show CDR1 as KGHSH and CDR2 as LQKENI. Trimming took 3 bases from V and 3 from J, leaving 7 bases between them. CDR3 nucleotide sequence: TGTGCCAGCTCACCTAGTTTGACAGATACGCAGTATTTT. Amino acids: CASSPSLTDTQYF.

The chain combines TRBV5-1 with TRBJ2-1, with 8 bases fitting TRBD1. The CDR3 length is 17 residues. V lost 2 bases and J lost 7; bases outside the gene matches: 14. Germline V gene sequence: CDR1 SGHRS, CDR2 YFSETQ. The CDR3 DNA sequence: TGCGCCAGCAGCTTAGCGCCAGGGGGCAAGGGATGGAATGAGCAGTTCTTC. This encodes CASSLAPGGKGWNEQFF.

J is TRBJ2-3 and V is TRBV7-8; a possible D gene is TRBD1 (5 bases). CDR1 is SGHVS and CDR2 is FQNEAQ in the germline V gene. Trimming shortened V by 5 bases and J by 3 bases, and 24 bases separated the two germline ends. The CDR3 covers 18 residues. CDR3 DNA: TGTGCCAGCAGCCTCCCCCACCTCGGACAAGACACAACAGATACGCAGTATTTT. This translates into CASSLPHLGQDTTDTQYF.

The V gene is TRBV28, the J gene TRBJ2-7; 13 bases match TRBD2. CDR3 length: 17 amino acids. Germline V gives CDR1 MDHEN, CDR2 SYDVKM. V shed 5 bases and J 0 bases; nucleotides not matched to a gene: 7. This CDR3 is CASSPGTSGDPSYEQYF. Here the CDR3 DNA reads TGTGCCAGCAGTCCCGGGACTAGCGGGGACCCCTCCTACGAGCAGTACTTC.

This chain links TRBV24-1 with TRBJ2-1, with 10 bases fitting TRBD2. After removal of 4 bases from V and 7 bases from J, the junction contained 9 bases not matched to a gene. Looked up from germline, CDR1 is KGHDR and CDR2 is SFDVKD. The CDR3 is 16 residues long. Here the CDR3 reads CATSDVSGGLGNEQFF. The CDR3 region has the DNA TGTGCCACCAGTGACGTTAGCGGGGGGCTGGGGAATGAGCAGTTCTTC.

DNA of the CDR3: TGCAGCGTTGGGGACAGGGGATACGAGCAGTACTTC. It translates to CSVGDRGYEQYF. This sequence joins TRBV29-1 and TRBJ2-7; 10 bases map to TRBD1. Germline CDR1 is SQVTM and CDR2 is ANQGSEA. V lost 4 bases, J lost 4 bases, and 1 base stayed unmatched. This CDR3 has 12 amino acids.

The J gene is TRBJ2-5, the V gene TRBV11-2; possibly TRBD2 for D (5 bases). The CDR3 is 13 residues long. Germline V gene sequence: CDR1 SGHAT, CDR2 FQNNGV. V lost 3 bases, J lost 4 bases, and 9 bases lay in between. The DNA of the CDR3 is TGTGCCAGCAGCTTGGGGAGCACAGAGACCCAGTACTTC. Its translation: CASSLGSTETQYF. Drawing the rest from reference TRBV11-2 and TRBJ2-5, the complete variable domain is EAGVAQSPRYKIIEKRQSVAFWCNPISGHATLYWYQQILGQGPKLLIQFQNNGVVDDSQLPKDRFSAERLKGVDSTLKIQPAKLEDSAVYLCASSLGSTETQYFGPGTRLLVL.